A selection of T cell receptor beta chains follows, all from one sample in a study of regulatory T cells in long-lasting Graves disease. TCRdb recomputed calls from the multiplex PCR reads with MiXCR, one row per CDR3 protein. The sample includes 450,000 to 600,000 distinct CDR3 sequences, roughly 13% of them seen just once. This same sample was also part of a study on T cells in Graves' hyperthyroidism and ophthalmopathy.

The specimen comprised peripheral blood mononuclear cells (PBMCs), sampled at new diagnosis, from a patient treated with antithyroid drugs. These receptors came from a young man with Graves disease. The CDR3 runs from the conserved cysteine through the conserved F or W. The D gene is left open where the match is weak. For some rows the clone size is stated as once, few or many, or as a class when expanded; others skip it.

CASMEDFSGANVLTF	TGTGCCAGCATGGAGGACTTCTCTGGGGCCAACGTCCTGACTTTC	NA	few	TRBV6-1	TRBJ2-6
CASSALGGHTEAFF	TGTGCCAGCAGTGCTCTGGGGGGCCACACTGAAGCTTTCTTT	NA	NA	TRBV6-1	TRBJ1-1
CACQGASGANVLTF	TGTGCCTGCCAGGGGGCTTCGGGGGCCAACGTCCTGACTTTC	TRBD1	NA	TRBV30	TRBJ2-6
CASSGRSGRNTEAFF	TGTGCCAGCAGCGGACGGTCGGGGAGGAACACTGAAGCTTTCTTT	NA	many	TRBV7-2	TRBJ1-1
CASTRNYEQYF	TGTGCCAGCACTAGGAACTACGAGCAGTACTTC	NA	many	TRBV6-1	TRBJ2-7
CASSLSVQGGQPQHF	TGTGCCAGCAGTTTATCGGTACAGGGTGGTCAGCCCCAGCATTTT	NA	many	TRBV27	TRBJ1-5
CAWSGTVPGQYF	TGTGCCTGGAGCGGTACGGTACCTGGCCAGTACTTC	NA	few	TRBV30	TRBJ2-5
CSVGTGDGTEAFF	TGCAGCGTTGGGACAGGGGACGGCACTGAAGCTTTCTTT	TRBD1	many	TRBV29-1	TRBJ1-1
CASSFSGRSYNEQFF	TGTGCCAGCAGTTTTAGCGGTCGCTCCTACAATGAGCAGTTCTTC	NA	many	TRBV11-2	TRBJ2-1
CASSSRLAGYNEQFF	TGTGCCAGCAGTTCCAGACTAGCGGGGTACAATGAGCAGTTCTTC	TRBD2	many	TRBV7-3	TRBJ2-1
CASSVRREETQYF	TGCGCCAGCAGCGTAAGGAGAGAAGAGACCCAGTACTTC	NA	NA	TRBV10-1	TRBJ2-5
CASRTGTSSYEQYF	TGCGCCAGCAGGACCGGGACTAGCAGCTACGAGCAGTACTTC	TRBD2	many	TRBV5-1	TRBJ2-7
CSARTWREAGEQYF	TGCAGCGCCCGAACGTGGCGGGAGGCCGGCGAGCAGTACTTC	TRBD2	many	TRBV29-1	TRBJ2-7